These 24 T cell receptor beta chains came from one sample sequenced in a study of blood T cell repertoires in COVID-19. Profiled with immunoSEQ multiplex PCR; TCRdb holds only in-frame clones, not every one. This sample carries about 220,000 clones, around four fifths of them seen once, and the ten largest clones take just under 20%. The sample was peripheral blood. The receptors stem from a man aged 25-45 years with active or convalescent COVID-19.

The chain recombines TRBV28 with TRBJ1-1; tentative D call: TRBD1 (5 bases). The V end lost 5 bases, the J end lost 3 bases, and 16 bases lay between the germline ends. The CDR3 consists of 15 residues. Germline values: CDR1 MDHEN, CDR2 SYDVKM. Here the CDR3 DNA reads TGTGCCAGCAGTCCGTGGGTAGGGGCGGACACTGAAGCTTTCTTT. Translation: CASSPWVGADTEAFF.

The chain is built from TRBV28 and TRBJ1-2; tentatively, D is TRBD1 (5 bases). The CDR3 covers 14 residues. Germline loops: CDR1 MDHEN, CDR2 SYDVKM. Trimming left V 2 bases short and J 4 bases short, with 11 bases between. CDR3 nucleotides: TGTGCCAGCAGTTTAAGACAGCCAAGCTATGGCTACACCTTC. Translation: CASSLRQPSYGYTF.

The rearrangement uses TRBV11-3 and TRBJ2-1; possibly TRBD1 for D (6 bases). This CDR3 comprises 16 residues. Germline CDR1 is SGHNT and CDR2 is YENEEA. The V gene lost 5 bases and the J gene lost 1 base, with 15 bases spanning the gap. CDR3 in amino acids: CASSLRGTGSYNEQFF. CDR3 coding DNA: TGTGCCAGCAGCCTTAGGGGGACGGGATCCTACAATGAGCAGTTCTTC. The variable domain in full, completed from reference TRBV11-3 and TRBJ2-1, reads EAGVVQSPRYKIIEKKQPVAFWCNPISGHNTLYWYLQNLGQGPELLIRYENEEAVDDSQLPKDRFSAERLKGVDSTLKIQPAELGDSAVYLCASSLRGTGSYNEQFFGPGTRLTVL.

This clone has just one count. The rearrangement joins TRBV7-8 to TRBJ2-2, with 10 bases identical to TRBD2. This CDR3 has 17 amino acids. Per germline, CDR1 SGHVS and CDR2 FQNEAQ. V dropped 3 bases and J dropped 7; count of bases not matched to a gene: 11. The CDR3 DNA is TGTGCCAGCAGCTTTTGGGTAGCGACTAGCGGGCGCGGGGAGCTGTTTTTT. Translating it yields CASSFWVATSGRGELFF.

V and J are TRBV11-2 and TRBJ2-3; 11 bases map to TRBD1. J was trimmed by 0 bases and V by 6 bases; bases with no gene match: 8. Germline values: CDR1 SGHAT, CDR2 FQNNGV. The CDR3 loop spans 17 amino acids. The CDR3 nucleotides read TGTGCCAGCAGTTCACCCCGGACAGGGGGCAGCACAGATACGCAGTATTTT. This translates into CASSSPRTGGSTDTQYF.

CDR3 sequence reads: CASSQRGWTEAFF. The CDR3 coding sequence is TGTGCCAGCAGTCAGAGAGGTTGGACTGAAGCTTTCTTT. The genes are TRBV3-1 (or the pseudogene TRBV3-2) and TRBJ1-1; D unclear. Germline V gene data show CDR1 as LGHDT and CDR2 as YNNKEL (reference sequence). CDR3 length equals 13 residues. V dropped 6 bases and J dropped 5 bases, with 13 bases sitting between them.

A few counts support this clone. The chain combines TRBV7-9 with TRBJ1-2, with D tentatively TRBD1 (5 bases). Germline assignment: CDR1 SEHNR and CDR2 FQNEAQ (reference sequence). CDR3 size: 13 residues. Deletions cut 6 bases from V and 4 bases from J, with 12 bases between. CDR3 sequence (DNA): TGTGCCAGCAGTAAGACAGACCCCTATGGCTACACCTTC. Residues: CASSKTDPYGYTF.

The chain employs TRBV6-5 and TRBJ2-7; TRBD2 might be the D (7 bases). The CDR3 consists of 14 residues. CDR1 and CDR2 (germline): MNHEY, SVGAGI. The V and J ends lost 10 bases and 4 bases respectively, with 20 bases between them. The CDR3 DNA reads TGTGCCACCTCAAGGCTACAGGGAGGGTACGAGCAGTACTTC. Its translation is CATSRLQGGYEQYF.

In DNA form, the CDR3 reads TGTGCCGGCGCCAGGACTAACACCGGGGAGCTGTTTTTT. Translation gives CAGARTNTGELFF. The chain carries TRBV5-4 and TRBJ2-2, with D possibly TRBD2 on 5 matching bases. The germline V and J ends were trimmed by 10 bases and 2 bases, with 12 bases remaining between them. This CDR3 region has 13 residues. Germline-derived CDR1 and CDR2 are SGHNT and YYREEE (reference sequence).

The rearrangement uses TRBV7-3 and TRBJ1-1, with unresolved D. Trimming stripped 2 bases from V and 7 bases from J, with 11 bases between. CDR3 size: 13 residues. CDR1 SGHTA and CDR2 FQGTGA come from the germline V gene. The CDR3 DNA follows: TGTGCCAGCAGCTTACTTACTGGAGGTGAAGCTTTCTTT. Encoded protein: CASSLLTGGEAFF. Looking up the rest from reference TRBV7-3 and TRBJ1-1 gives the full variable domain: GAGVSQTPSNKVTEKGKYVELRCDPISGHTALYWYRQSLGQGPEFLIYFQGTGAADDSGLPNDRFFAVRPEGSVSTLKIQRTERGDSAVYLCASSLLTGGEAFFGQGTRLTVV.

The chain uses TRBV6-5 and TRBJ2-5, with TRBD2 matching over 7 bases. Losses at the gene ends were 7 bases for V and 2 bases for J; bases not matched to a gene: 4. From germline, CDR1 is MNHEY and CDR2 SVGAGI. This CDR3 is 13 amino acids long. The CDR3 DNA is TGTGCCAGCATAGCTAGCGGACAAGAGACCCAGTACTTC. Its protein is CASIASGQETQYF.

In DNA form, the CDR3 reads TGTGCCAGCAGCTCCCCGAGGGCGGCCGGGGAGCTGTTTTTT. It translates to CASSSPRAAGELFF. V gene TRBV5-4 combines with J gene TRBJ2-2, with D maybe TRBD2 (5 bases). CDR1 SGHNT and CDR2 YYREEE come from the germline V gene (reference sequence). V shed 3 bases and J shed 6 bases, with 12 bases lying between them. The CDR3 length is 14 residues. Full variable domain (rest looked up from reference TRBV5-4 and TRBJ2-2): ETGVTQSPTHLIKTRGQQVTLRCSSQSGHNTVSWYQQALGQGPQFIFQYYREEENGRGNFPPRFSGLQFPNYSSELNVNALELDDSALYLCASSSPRAAGELFFGEGSRLTVL.

V gene TRBV7-2 combines with J gene TRBJ1-2, with TRBD1 identical over 7 bases. CDR1 and CDR2 from the germline V gene are SGHTA and FQGNSA. Trimming at V came to 1 base and at J to 3 bases, leaving 8 bases not matched to a gene. This CDR3 has 16 amino acids. CDR3 protein: CASSLGRRGGDYGYTF. CDR3 in DNA: TGTGCCAGCAGCTTAGGGAGGAGAGGGGGCGACTATGGCTACACCTTC.

Here the CDR3 reads CASSLSPRGLTYEQYF. The CDR3 DNA reads as TGTGCCAGCAGCCTTTCCCCCCGGGGACTGACCTACGAGCAGTACTTC. The rearrangement uses TRBV11-2 and TRBJ2-7, with a tentative D call TRBD2 (6 bases). V lost 5 bases to trimming and J lost 2 bases, with 19 bases between them. The CDR3 is made up of 16 amino acids. From germline, CDR1 is SGHAT and CDR2 FQNNGV.

The chain has TRBV5-4 and TRBJ1-1; TRBD1 is a possible D gene (6 bases). The CDR3 has 13 residues. The germline V and J ends were trimmed by 3 bases and 7 bases, with 13 bases remaining between them. Germline V CDR1 and CDR2: SGHNT, YYREEE (reference sequence). In DNA form, the CDR3 reads TGTGCCAGCAGCTACCCGGACAGTCATGAAGCTTTCTTT. Its protein product is CASSYPDSHEAFF.

There are a few counts of this clone. DNA for the CDR3: TGTGCCAGTACCGCAGGGGCCAGCTACAATGAGCAGTTCTTC. It is translated as CASTAGASYNEQFF. The chain carries TRBV19 and TRBJ2-1, with a possible D match to TRBD1 (6 bases). The V gene lost 7 bases and the J gene lost 3 bases, with 13 bases spanning the gap. The CDR3 sequence is 14 residues long. The V gene's germline CDR1 is LNHDA and CDR2 SQIVND (reference sequence).

This clone was observed once. The V and J genes are TRBV6-5 and TRBJ2-7, with D possibly matching TRBD1 (5 bases). Deletions cut 7 bases from V and 3 bases from J, with 7 bases between. The CDR3 runs to 11 residues. CDR1 is MNHEY and CDR2 is SVGAGI in the germline V gene. The CDR3 coding sequence is TGTGCCAGCAATCAGGGCTACGAGCAGTACTTC. Amino acids: CASNQGYEQYF.

The sample holds one count of this clone. V gene TRBV30 combines with J gene TRBJ2-5, with 7 bases matching TRBD2. With 4 bases clipped from V and 5 bases from J, the junction kept 7 bases outside the gene matches. The germline CDR1 and CDR2 sequences are GTSNPN and SVGIG (reference sequence). The CDR3 spans 13 residues. The CDR3 spells CAWKRLARETQYF. The CDR3 nucleotides are TGTGCCTGGAAACGACTAGCACGCGAGACCCAGTACTTC.

The V call is TRBV19, the J call TRBJ1-2; tentatively, D is TRBD1 (6 bases). V was pared by 5 bases and J by 4 bases, with 14 bases between. The CDR3 is 14 residues long. Germline V CDR1 and CDR2: LNHDA, SQIVND (reference sequence). The CDR3 DNA is TGTGCCAGTAGTTCCACCGAGGGGGTCTATGGCTACACCTTC. It translates to CASSSTEGVYGYTF.

The V gene is TRBV27, the J gene TRBJ1-2, with 10 bases fitting TRBD1. The CDR3 is made up of 12 amino acids. CDR1 is MNHEY and CDR2 is SMNVEV in the germline V gene (reference sequence). After removal of 10 bases from V and 6 bases from J, the junction contained 5 bases not matched to a gene. In DNA form, the CDR3 reads TGTGCCACTGGACAGGGGGGTGATGGCTACACCTTC. Encoded protein: CATGQGGDGYTF.

The chain has TRBV21-1 and TRBJ1-6; the D segment call TRBD1 is taken from the table without a DNA check. TRBV21-1 is a known pseudogene. The CDR3 extends over 16 amino acids. The chain's CDR3 is CASTSSRDRENSPLHF. As DNA, the CDR3 is TGTGCCAGCACCTCCTCCCGGGACAGGGAAAATTCACCCCTCCACTTT.

The rearrangement uses TRBV6-5 and TRBJ1-5, with a possible D match to TRBD1 (6 bases). Germline assignment: CDR1 MNHEY and CDR2 SVGAGI. This CDR3 region has 15 residues. Trimming shortened V by 6 bases and J by 0 bases, and 12 bases separated the two germline ends. For the CDR3, the DNA is TGTGCCAGCAGCCCCGGGACACCTAGCAATCAGCCCCAGCATTTT. Translating it yields CASSPGTPSNQPQHF.

As to this clone: Additional DNA sequences in this sample encode the identical CDR3. The chain is built from TRBV18 and TRBJ1-6, with D tentatively TRBD1 (5 bases). V was pared by 4 bases and J by 6 bases, with 10 bases between. The CDR3 spans 14 residues. Germline CDR1 is KGHSH and CDR2 is LQKENI. Here the CDR3 DNA reads TGTGCCAGCTCACGCGACAGCGTTAATTCACCCCTCCACTTT. It translates to CASSRDSVNSPLHF.

The chain has TRBV6-5 and TRBJ1-1; D not resolved. This CDR3 spans 14 amino acids. V was shortened by 8 bases and J by 1 base, with 14 bases between the two germline ends. Germline V gene lookup returns CDR1 MNHEY and CDR2 SVGAGI. CDR3 loop: CASASLSGNTEAFF. CDR3 DNA sequence: TGTGCCAGCGCCTCCCTCTCAGGGAACACTGAAGCTTTCTTT.